What follows are 5 T cell receptor beta chains derived from one specimen sequenced in a study of cytomegalovirus exposure and HLA in healthy donors. In the PCR, 60 Vbeta and 13 Jbeta primers were used. This table comes from immunoSEQ multiplex PCR, and its TCRdb copy is limited to in-frame clones, with some not included. The table includes some 130,000 clones, 79% detected once. Sequencing was done on a sample of PBMCs. These receptors all stem from a man aged 35 to 55 in good health and CMV-seropositive.

The rearrangement links TRBV21-1 to TRBJ2-7; whether TRBD2, the table's D call, matches the DNA was not checked. TRBV21-1 is marked as a pseudogene. The CDR3 sequence is 16 residues long. In DNA form, the CDR3 reads TGTGCCAGCAGCAAATGCCCAACTGGGAGAGCCTACGAGCAGTACTTC. This translates into CASSKCPTGRAYEQYF.

The rearrangement links TRBV5-1 to TRBJ1-1, with D uncertain. There are 14 residues in the CDR3. Germline CDR1 reads SGHRS; CDR2 reads YFSETQ. V gave up 0 bases and J gave up 6 bases, with 12 bases separating them. CDR3 protein: CASSLVAGDAEAFF. The CDR3 bases are TGCGCCAGCAGCTTGGTCGCGGGAGACGCTGAAGCTTTCTTT.

The chain couples TRBV5-1 to TRBJ2-1; D perhaps matches TRBD1 (6 bases). The CDR3 spans 15 residues. Trimming took 4 bases from V and 8 from J, leaving 19 bases between them. CDR1 and CDR2 from the germline V gene are SGHRS and YFSETQ. The DNA for the CDR3 is TGCGCCAGCAGCACCCGGGACACACACCAGGATGAGCAGTTCTTC. It codes for CASSTRDTHQDEQFF.

This clone was recorded only once. V and J are TRBV2 and TRBJ1-5; possible D gene TRBD1, 5 bases. Germline CDR1 reads SNHLY; CDR2 reads FYNNEI. The CDR3 runs 13 residues. V was cut by 7 bases and J by 3 bases, with 10 bases left in between. CDR3 sequence (DNA): TGTGCCAGCAAAGGGGATAACAATCAGCCCCAGCATTTT. Translated, it gives CASKGDNNQPQHF.

This chain connects TRBV27 to TRBJ2-3; D unresolved. CDR3 size: 13 residues. V lost 2 bases, J lost 5 bases, and 8 bases lay in between. Germline V gene sequence: CDR1 MNHEY, CDR2 SMNVEV (reference sequence). CDR3 sequence (DNA): TGTGCCAGCAGTTTACAGTGGCAAGATACGCAGTATTTT. Amino acid sequence: CASSLQWQDTQYF.